These T cell receptor beta chains were read from a single sample in a study of control samples from healthy donors and cancer patients. Assay used: immunoSEQ multiplex PCR; TCRdb lists only in-frame clones, some missing. Of about 82,000 clones in the sample, 70% to 90% were seen once. The sequencing input was blood. All receptors come from a man aged 50 to 59 in good health. Both conserved end residues are part of each CDR3. Fields, in order: J gene, clone size, V gene, D gene, CDR3 DNA, CDR3 protein. D genes are given only for firm matches. Rows give clone size only sometimes, using once, few, many, or a class for an expanded clone.

TRBJ1-3 - TRBV28 - TGTGCCAGCACGCTCGGAAACACCATATATTTT CASTLGNTIYF
TRBJ1-6 few TRBV29-1 TRBD1 TGCAGCGTTGGACAGGGTGGTAATTCACCCCTCCACTTT CSVGQGGNSPLHF
TRBJ2-3 - TRBV24-1 - TGTGCCACCAGTGATGGTCTCGGGGCAAACGCAGATACGCAGTATTTT CATSDGLGANADTQYF
TRBJ2-5 - TRBV5-1 TRBD1 TGCGCCAGCAGCTTGGCCGGACAGGGGCAAGAGACCCAGTACTTC CASSLAGQGQETQYF
TRBJ2-3 - TRBV4-3 TRBD2 TGCGCCAGCAGACAAGATCTACTAGCGGGAGCTTTCACAGATACGCAGTATTTT CASRQDLLAGAFTDTQYF
TRBJ2-5 - TRBV9 TRBD2 TGTGCCAGCAGCGTAGGGGGGGGTCTAGAGACCCAGTACTTC CASSVGGGLETQYF
TRBJ2-3 - TRBV13 - TGTGCCAGCAGCTCCGCGGTGCGAGATACGCAGTATTTT CASSSAVRDTQYF
TRBJ2-2 - TRBV10-3 - TGTGCCATCAGCGGACAGTCGACCGGGGAGCTGTTTTTT CAISGQSTGELFF
TRBJ2-4 - TRBV5-4 - TGTGCCAGCAGCGCCAGGGGACCAAACATTCAGTACTTC CASSARGPNIQYF
TRBJ1-3 - TRBV7-2 - TGTGCCAGCAGCTTAGCGAGGAGCTCTGGAAACACCATATATTTT CASSLARSSGNTIYF
TRBJ2-1 - TRBV29-1 - TGCAGCTCGTCGCCTAGCAGAAGCTCCTACAATGAGCAGTTCTTC CSSSPSRSSYNEQFF
TRBJ2-1 - TRBV9 - TGTGCCAGCAGCGTAGTACAGGGAGCCTACAATGAGCAGTTCTTC CASSVVQGAYNEQFF
TRBJ2-7 - TRBV5-8 - TGTGCCAGCAGCTTGCGAGGGATTTCCTACGAGCAGTACTTC CASSLRGISYEQYF
TRBJ2-5 - TRBV20-1 - TGCAGTGCTAGTCACGGACAGCCAGTTCAAGAGACCCAGTACTTC CSASHGQPVQETQYF
TRBJ1-2 - TRBV14 - TGTGCCAGCAGCCGGACTGATGGACAGCCCTATGGCTACACCTTC CASSRTDGQPYGYTF
TRBJ1-4 - TRBV5-1 - TGCGCCACCCGATCGACAGCTTCTAATGAAAAACTGTTTTTT CATRSTASNEKLFF
TRBJ2-5 - TRBV10-3 TRBD2 TGTGCCATCAGTGAGCGGGGGGGACAAGAGACCCAGTACTTC CAISERGGQETQYF
TRBJ2-2 - TRBV30 TRBD2 TGTGCCTGGAGAGGCGGGGGGACGAACACCGGGGAGCTGTTTTTT CAWRGGGTNTGELFF
TRBJ1-5 - TRBV6-6 TRBD1 TGTGCCAGCAGCGGGACAGCCAGCAATCAGCCCCAGCATTTT CASSGTASNQPQHF
TRBJ1-1 - TRBV9 - TGTGCCAGCAGCGCCGCACCTCACCAGATGAACACTGAAGCTTTCTTT CASSAAPHQMNTEAFF
TRBJ1-1 - TRBV29-1 - TGCAGCGTTACCGGGGGTGGCGAAGCTTTCTTT CSVTGGGEAFF
TRBJ2-7 once TRBV19 - TGTGCCAGTTCCAGACCGGACTCCTTTTACGAGCAGTACTTC CASSRPDSFYEQYF
TRBJ2-7 - TRBV5-1 TRBD2 TGCGCCAGCAGCCCCGGGACTAGCGGGGGTGATCAGTACTTC CASSPGTSGGDQYF
TRBJ2-7 - TRBV18 TRBD1 TGTGCCAGCTCATCCGTAGCAGGGACAGGGGACCACGAGCAGTACTTC CASSSVAGTGDHEQYF
TRBJ2-3 - TRBV10-3 TRBD2 TGTGCCATCAGGGTTCTAGCGGGAGGGACGACAGATACGCAGTATTTT CAIRVLAGGTTDTQYF
TRBJ2-5 - TRBV7-9 - TGTGCCAGCAGCAACGGGATCGGCAGGGGACAGACCCAGTACTTC CASSNGIGRGQTQYF
TRBJ2-1 - TRBV7-2 TRBD2 TGTGCCAGCAGTTTACGGACTAGCGGGAGCGGGCAGTTCTTC CASSLRTSGSGQFF
TRBJ1-2 many TRBV3-1/TRBV3-2 - TGTGCCAGCAGCCAACATCCAGGGGTAGACGGCTACACCTTC CASSQHPGVDGYTF
TRBJ1-4 - TRBV28 - TGTGCCAGCAGTTTTACAGTGAATGAAAAACTGTTTTTT CASSFTVNEKLFF